This T cell receptor (beta chain) was recovered during a study of blood T cells in healthy people across ages. The overall study: Template switching caught about one barcoded beta molecule for each two T cells. Findings and caveats of the study: Per million T cells, the diversity of TCR beta decreased roughly linearly as age advanced. Percentage of naive T cells showed a strong correlation with TCR beta diversity.

Comment on this clonotype: As yet, its antigen is unknown. One end of the junction does not line up with germline, which may come from a read error.

A sample-barcoded 5' primer and a J-beta primer mix were used in a second PCR of roughly 7 to 11 cycles. TCRdb reprocessed the 5' RACE reads via MiXCR and lists one record per CDR3 protein. This sample has about 1.6 million distinct CDR3 sequences; 34% occur once, and the top ten carry over 9%. The germline V gene encodes CDR1 LGHDT and CDR2 YNNKEL (reference sequence). The CDR3 consists of 20 residues. The authors drew around 9.3 milliliters of peripheral blood from each donor. The chain carries TRBV3-1 and TRBJ2-1; 11 nucleotides line up with TRBD1. Sequencing used blood. The receptor comes from a woman in her 30s in good health. The CDR3 DNA follows: TGTGCCGGCAGCCCAAGGGGGTCAGAGGACAGGGGGCCGATTGGCGATGAGCAGTTCTTC. It is translated as CAGSPRGSEDRGPIGDEQFF.